This T cell receptor beta chain was found in a study of identical twins. TCRdb re-called the 5' RACE reads through MiXCR, storing one row per CDR3 protein. The repertoire consists of around 1.7 million distinct CDR3 sequences, with about 31% occurring once and the leading ten covering more than 0.25%. Trimming took off 1 base at V and 10 bases at J, with 16 bases between the two ends. Germline values: CDR1 SEHNR, CDR2 FQNEAQ (reference sequence). This CDR3 has 14 residues. The clonotype was recovered from a newborn girl in good health. This rearrangement joins TRBV7-9 to TRBJ1-1; D is uncertain. The sample taken for sequencing was cord blood. The CDR3 loop is CASSLEETTRGAFF. In DNA form, the CDR3 reads TGTGCCAGCAGCTTAGAAGAGACAACCCGGGGAGCTTTCTTT.